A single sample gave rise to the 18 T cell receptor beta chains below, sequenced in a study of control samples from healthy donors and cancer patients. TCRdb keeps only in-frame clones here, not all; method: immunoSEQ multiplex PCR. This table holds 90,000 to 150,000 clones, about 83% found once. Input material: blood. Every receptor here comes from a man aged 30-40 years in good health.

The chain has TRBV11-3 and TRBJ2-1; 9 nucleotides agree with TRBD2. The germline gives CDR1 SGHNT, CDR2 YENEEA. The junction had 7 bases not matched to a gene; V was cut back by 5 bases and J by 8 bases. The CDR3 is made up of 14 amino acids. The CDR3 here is CASSTGGGAYEQFF. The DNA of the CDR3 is TGTGCCAGCAGCACGGGCGGGGGGGCATATGAGCAGTTCTTC.

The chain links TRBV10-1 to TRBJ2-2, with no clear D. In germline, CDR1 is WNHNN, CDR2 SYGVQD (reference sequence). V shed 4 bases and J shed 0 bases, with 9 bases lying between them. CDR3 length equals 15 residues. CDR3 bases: TGCGCCAGCAGTGTAGGAGAACCGAACACCGGGGAGCTGTTTTTT. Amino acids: CASSVGEPNTGELFF.

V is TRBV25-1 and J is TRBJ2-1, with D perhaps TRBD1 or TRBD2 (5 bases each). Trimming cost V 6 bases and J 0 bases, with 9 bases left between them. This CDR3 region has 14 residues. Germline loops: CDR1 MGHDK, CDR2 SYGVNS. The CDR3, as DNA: TGTGCCAGCAGCGGGGCAACCTCCTACAATGAGCAGTTCTTC. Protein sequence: CASSGATSYNEQFF.

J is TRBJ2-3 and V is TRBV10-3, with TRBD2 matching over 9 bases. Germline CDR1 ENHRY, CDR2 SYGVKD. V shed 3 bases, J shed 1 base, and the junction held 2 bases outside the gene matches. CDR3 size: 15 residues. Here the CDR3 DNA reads TGTGCCATCAGTGACCCTAGCGGGGGCACAGATACGCAGTATTTT. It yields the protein CAISDPSGGTDTQYF.

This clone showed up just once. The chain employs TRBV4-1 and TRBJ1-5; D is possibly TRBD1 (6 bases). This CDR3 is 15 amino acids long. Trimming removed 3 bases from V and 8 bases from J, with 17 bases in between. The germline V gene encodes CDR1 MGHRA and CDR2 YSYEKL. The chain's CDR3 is CASSQRARGREPQHF. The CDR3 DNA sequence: TGCGCCAGCAGCCAGCGGGCCAGGGGTAGGGAGCCCCAGCATTTT.

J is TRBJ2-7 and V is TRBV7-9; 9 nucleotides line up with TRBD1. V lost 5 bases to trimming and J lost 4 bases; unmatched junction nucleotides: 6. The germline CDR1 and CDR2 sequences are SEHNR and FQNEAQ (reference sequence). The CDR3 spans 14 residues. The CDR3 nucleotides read TGTGCCAGCAGCCCCGGGACAGGGATATACGAGCAGTACTTC. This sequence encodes CASSPGTGIYEQYF.

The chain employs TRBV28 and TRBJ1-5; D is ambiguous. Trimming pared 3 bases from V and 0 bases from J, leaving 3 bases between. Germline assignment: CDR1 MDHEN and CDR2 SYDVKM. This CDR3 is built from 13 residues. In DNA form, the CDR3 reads TGTGCCAGCAGTTTGGGTAGCAATCAGCCCCAGCATTTT. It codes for CASSLGSNQPQHF.

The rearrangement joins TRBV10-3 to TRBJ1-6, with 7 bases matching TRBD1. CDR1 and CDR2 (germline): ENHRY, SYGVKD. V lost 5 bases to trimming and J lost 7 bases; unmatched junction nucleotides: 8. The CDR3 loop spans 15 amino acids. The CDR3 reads CAISLTGLENSPLHF. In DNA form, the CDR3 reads TGTGCCATCAGTCTGACAGGGTTGGAGAATTCACCCCTCCACTTT.

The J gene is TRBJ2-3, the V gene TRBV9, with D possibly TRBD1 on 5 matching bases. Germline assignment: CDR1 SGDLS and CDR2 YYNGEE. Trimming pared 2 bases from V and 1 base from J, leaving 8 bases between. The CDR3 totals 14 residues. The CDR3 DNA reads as TGTGCCAGCAGCGTGGAAGGGGGCACAGATACGCAGTATTTT. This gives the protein CASSVEGGTDTQYF.

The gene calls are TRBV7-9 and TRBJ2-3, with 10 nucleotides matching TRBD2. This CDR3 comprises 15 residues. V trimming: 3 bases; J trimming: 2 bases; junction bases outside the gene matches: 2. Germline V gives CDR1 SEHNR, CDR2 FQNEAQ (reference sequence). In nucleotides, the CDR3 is TGTGCCAGCAGCTTTAGCGGGAGGCCCACAGATACGCAGTATTTT. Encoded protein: CASSFSGRPTDTQYF.

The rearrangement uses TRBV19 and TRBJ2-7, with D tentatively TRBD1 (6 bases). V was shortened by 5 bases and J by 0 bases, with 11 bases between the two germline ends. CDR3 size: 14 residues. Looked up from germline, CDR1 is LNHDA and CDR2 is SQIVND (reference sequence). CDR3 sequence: CASSVRTASYEQYF. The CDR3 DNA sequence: TGTGCCAGTAGTGTCCGGACAGCCTCCTACGAGCAGTACTTC.

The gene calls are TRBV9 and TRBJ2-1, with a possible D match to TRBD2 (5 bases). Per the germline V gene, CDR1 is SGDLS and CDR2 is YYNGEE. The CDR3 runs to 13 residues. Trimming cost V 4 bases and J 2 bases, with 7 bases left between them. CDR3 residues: CASSPGTYNEQFF. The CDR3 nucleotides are TGTGCCAGCAGCCCGGGGACCTACAATGAGCAGTTCTTC.

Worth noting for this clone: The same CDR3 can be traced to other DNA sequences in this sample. CDR3: CASSSGQGSNQPQHF. The CDR3 DNA reads as TGCGCCAGCAGCTCCGGTCAGGGGAGCAATCAGCCCCAGCATTTT. The chain joins TRBV5-1 to TRBJ1-5, with D perhaps TRBD1 (6 bases). Trimming cost V 3 bases and J 1 base, with 11 bases left between them. The CDR3 consists of 15 residues. Germline V CDR1 and CDR2: SGHRS, YFSETQ.

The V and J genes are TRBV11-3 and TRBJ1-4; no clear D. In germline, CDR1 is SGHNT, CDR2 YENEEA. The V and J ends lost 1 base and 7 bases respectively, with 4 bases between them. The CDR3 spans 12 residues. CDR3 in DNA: TGTGCCAGCAGCTTAGTACGTGAAAAACTGTTTTTT. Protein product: CASSLVREKLFF.

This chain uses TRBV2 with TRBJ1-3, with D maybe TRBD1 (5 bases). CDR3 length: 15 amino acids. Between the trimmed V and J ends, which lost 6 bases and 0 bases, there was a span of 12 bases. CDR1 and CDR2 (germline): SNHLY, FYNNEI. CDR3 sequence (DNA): TGTGCCAGCAGCGAGGGACCGCGCTCTGGAAACACCATATATTTT. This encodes CASSEGPRSGNTIYF.

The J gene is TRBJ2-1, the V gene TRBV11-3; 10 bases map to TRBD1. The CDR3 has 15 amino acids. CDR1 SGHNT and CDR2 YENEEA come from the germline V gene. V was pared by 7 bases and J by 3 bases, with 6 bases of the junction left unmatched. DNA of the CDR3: TGTGCCAGCAACCCCCGGGACAGGGGCTACAATGAGCAGTTCTTC. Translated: CASNPRDRGYNEQFF.

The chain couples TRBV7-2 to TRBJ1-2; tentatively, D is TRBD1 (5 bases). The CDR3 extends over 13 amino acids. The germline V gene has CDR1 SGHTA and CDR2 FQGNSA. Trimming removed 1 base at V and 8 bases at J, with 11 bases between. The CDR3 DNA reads TGTGCCAGCAGCTTAGACAGGCTTTACGGCTACACCTTC. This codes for CASSLDRLYGYTF.

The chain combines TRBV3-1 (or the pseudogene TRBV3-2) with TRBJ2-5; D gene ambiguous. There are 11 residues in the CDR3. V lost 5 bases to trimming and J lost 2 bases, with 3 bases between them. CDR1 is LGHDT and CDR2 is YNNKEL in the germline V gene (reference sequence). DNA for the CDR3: TGTGCCAGCAGCAAACAAGAGACCCAGTACTTC. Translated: CASSKQETQYF.